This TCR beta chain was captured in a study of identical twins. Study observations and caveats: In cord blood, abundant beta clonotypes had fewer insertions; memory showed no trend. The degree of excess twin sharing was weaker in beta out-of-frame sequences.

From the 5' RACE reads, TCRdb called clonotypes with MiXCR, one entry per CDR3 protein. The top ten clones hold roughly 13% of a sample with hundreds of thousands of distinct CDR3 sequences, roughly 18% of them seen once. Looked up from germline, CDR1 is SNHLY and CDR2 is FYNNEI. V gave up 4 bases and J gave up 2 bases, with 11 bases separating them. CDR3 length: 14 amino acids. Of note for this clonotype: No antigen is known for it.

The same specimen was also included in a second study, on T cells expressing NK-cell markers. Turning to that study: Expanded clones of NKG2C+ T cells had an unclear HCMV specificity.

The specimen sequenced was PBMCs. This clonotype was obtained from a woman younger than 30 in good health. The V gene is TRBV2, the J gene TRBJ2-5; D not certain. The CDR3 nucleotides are TGTGCCAGCAGTGTTCGGCTGAATCAAGAGACCCAGTACTTC. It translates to CASSVRLNQETQYF.